This T cell receptor (beta chain) was documented in a study of beta chain features in type 1 diabetes. The wider study: Patients did not differ from healthy donors in age, gender or cell yield.

Findings of the study overall: Moderately but significantly shorter TCRB CDR3s were found in Type 1 diabetes patients in all four CD4+ subsets. Among patients, naive, central memory and Treg TCRB repertoires appeared more similar than among healthy donors.

This clone came up a few times. The antigen is unknown. Sequencing targeted expressed TCRB transcripts, as all isolated RNA had been reverse transcribed. Profiled with immunoSEQ multiplex PCR; TCRdb holds only in-frame clones, not every one. The sample lists hundreds of thousands of clones; around an eighth were seen once. Sample: naive CD4+ T cells from blood. This receptor was identified in a man between 18 and 29 years old with type 1 diabetes.

The CDR3 loop reads CAWSVIDPPGTKLGDTQYF. The CDR3 DNA reads TGTGCCTGGAGTGTCATTGACCCCCCGGGAACCAAGTTGGGAGATACGCAGTATTTT. The V and J genes are TRBV30 and TRBJ2-3; TRBD2 is a possible D gene (5 bases). V was shortened by 0 bases and J by 5 bases, with 27 bases between the two germline ends. The V gene's germline CDR1 is GTSNPN and CDR2 SVGIG (reference sequence). The CDR3 is 19 residues long.